Sequencing of this T cell receptor beta chain was carried out in a study of cytomegalovirus exposure and HLA in healthy donors. In the study overall: Caucasian-associated ancestry cluster membership applied to over 80% of several hundred genotyped donors. General study findings and limits: Prediction of most subjects' HLA-A and HLA-B alleles by TCR beta sequences was reportedly accurate. Productive status was seen about 87% or about 30% of the time for most TCR beta V segments in an earlier analysis.

Among the donors, all were healthy bone marrow donors. This clone was recorded only once. The target antigen is unknown. With 60 Vbeta and 13 Jbeta primers, the PCR was carried out. This table comes from immunoSEQ multiplex PCR, and its TCRdb copy is limited to in-frame clones, with some not included. The data contain over 150,000 clones, roughly 75% of them singletons. The CDR3 covers 14 residues. Losses at the gene ends were 5 bases for V and 6 bases for J; bases not matched to a gene: 6. Germline-derived CDR1 and CDR2 are LNHDA and SQIVND (reference sequence). The chain has TRBV19 and TRBJ1-2; 10 bases are a match to TRBD1. The sequencing input was PBMCs. This clonotype was sampled from a man aged 18 to 29 in good health and CMV-seronegative. The CDR3 loop reads CASSFTGTGDGYTF. CDR3 nucleotide sequence: TGTGCCAGTAGTTTTACCGGGACAGGGGATGGCTACACCTTC.